Sequencing of this T cell receptor beta chain was carried out in a study of blood T cells in healthy people across ages. V was trimmed by 11 bases and J by 7 bases, leaving 6 bases between them. Germline V gene data show CDR1 as LGHNT and CDR2 as FRNRAP. The CDR3 sequence is 9 residues long. Then a second PCR, running about 6 to 11 cycles, was carried out with a sample-barcoded 5' primer and a J-beta primer mix. Using its own MiXCR run on the 5' RACE reads, TCRdb lists one record per CDR3 protein. The table has 550,000 to 650,000 distinct CDR3 sequences, around a quarter seen once. These data also featured in a second study, about T cells of mothers and their children.

This chain uses TRBV12-5 with TRBJ2-1; no clear D. The sequencing input was blood. This receptor was obtained from a boy aged 2 to 10 in good health. The DNA for the CDR3 is TGTGCTCTGGATAATGAGCAGTTCTTC. As protein: CALDNEQFF. Using reference TRBV12-5 and TRBJ2-1 for the parts outside the CDR3, the full variable domain is DARVTQTPRHKVTEMGQEVTMRCQPILGHNTVFWYRQTMMQGLELLAYFRNRAPLDDSGMPKDRFSAEMPDATLATLKIQPSEPRDSAVYFCALDNEQFFGPGTRLTVL.